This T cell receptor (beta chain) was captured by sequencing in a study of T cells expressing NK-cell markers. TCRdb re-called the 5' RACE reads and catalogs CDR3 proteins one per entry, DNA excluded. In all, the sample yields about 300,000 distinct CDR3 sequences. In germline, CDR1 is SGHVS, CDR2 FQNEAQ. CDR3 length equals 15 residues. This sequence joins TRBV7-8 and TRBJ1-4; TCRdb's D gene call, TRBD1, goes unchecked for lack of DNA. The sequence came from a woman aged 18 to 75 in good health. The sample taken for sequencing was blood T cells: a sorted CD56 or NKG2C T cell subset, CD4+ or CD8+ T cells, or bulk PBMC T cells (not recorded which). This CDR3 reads CASSSNPGVGEKLFF.